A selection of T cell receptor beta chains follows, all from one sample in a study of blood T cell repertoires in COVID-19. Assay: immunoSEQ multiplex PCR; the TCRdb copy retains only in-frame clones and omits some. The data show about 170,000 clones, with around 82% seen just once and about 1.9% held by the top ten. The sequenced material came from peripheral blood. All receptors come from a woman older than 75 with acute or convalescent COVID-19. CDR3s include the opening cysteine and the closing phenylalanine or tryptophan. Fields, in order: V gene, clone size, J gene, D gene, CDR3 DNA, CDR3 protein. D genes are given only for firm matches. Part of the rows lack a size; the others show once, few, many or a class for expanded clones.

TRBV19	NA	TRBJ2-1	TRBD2	TGTGCCAGTAGTATTCAAACTAGCGGGAGCTACAATGAGCAGTTCTTC	CASSIQTSGSYNEQFF
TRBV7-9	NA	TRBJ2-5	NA	TGTGCCAGCAGCTTAGGGACTATGGGGCTGGAGACCCAGTACTTC	CASSLGTMGLETQYF
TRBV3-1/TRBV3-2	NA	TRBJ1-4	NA	TGTGCCAGCAGCCAAGACAGGGATGAAAAACTGTTTTTT	CASSQDRDEKLFF
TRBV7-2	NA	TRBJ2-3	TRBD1	TGTGCCAGCAGCTTGACAGGGCCGGATACGCAGTATTTT	CASSLTGPDTQYF
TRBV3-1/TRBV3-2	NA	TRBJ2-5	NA	TGTGCCAGCAGCCAAGGCAGGCAAGCCGAGACCCAGTACTTC	CASSQGRQAETQYF
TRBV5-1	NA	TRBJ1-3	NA	TGCGCCAGCAGCCAGCTTGGGGCGGGAAACACCATATATTTT	CASSQLGAGNTIYF
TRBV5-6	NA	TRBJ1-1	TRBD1	TGTGCCAGCAGCTTTTTTTGGGGACAGGGGTCGTGGGCTTTCTTT	CASSFFWGQGSWAFF
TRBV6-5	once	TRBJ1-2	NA	TGTGCCAGCAGCCAAGGGGGGGCAGGTGGCTACACCTTC	CASSQGGAGGYTF
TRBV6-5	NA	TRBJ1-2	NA	TGTGCCAGCAGCCTAATAGGGGCTGAGGGCTACACCTTC	CASSLIGAEGYTF
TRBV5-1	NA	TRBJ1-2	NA	TGCGCCAGCAGCTTTGCGGGGGAAGGTGGCTACACCTTC	CASSFAGEGGYTF
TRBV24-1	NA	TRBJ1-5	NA	TGTGCCACCAGTGACCCCGGGGGGGAGGATAGCAATCAGCCCCAGCATTTT	CATSDPGGEDSNQPQHF
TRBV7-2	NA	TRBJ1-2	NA	TGTGCCAGCAGCCTACGGGGGGGCCAAGCCTATGGCTACACCTTC	CASSLRGGQAYGYTF
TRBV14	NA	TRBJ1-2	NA	TGTGCCAGCAGCCCCAGCGGGCAGACTCTCTATGGCTACACCTTC	CASSPSGQTLYGYTF
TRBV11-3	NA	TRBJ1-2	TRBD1	TGTGCCAGCAGCTTAGTAGGGGGCGCCTATGGCTACACCTTC	CASSLVGGAYGYTF
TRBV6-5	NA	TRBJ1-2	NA	TGTGCCAGCAGTTTTTACGCCGGGATCAAAAACTATGGCTACACCTTC	CASSFYAGIKNYGYTF
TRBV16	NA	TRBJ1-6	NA	TGTGCCAGCAGCCAAGACTCAATTGAAAGTAATTCACCCCTCCACTTT	CASSQDSIESNSPLHF
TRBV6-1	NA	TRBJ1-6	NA	TGTGCCAGCAGTGAATTAAGTGAATCAGGGTCTTCACCCCTCCACTTT	CASSELSESGSSPLHF
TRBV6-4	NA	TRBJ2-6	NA	TGTGCCAGCCATTGGAGCTCTGGGGCCAACGTCCTGACTTTC	CASHWSSGANVLTF
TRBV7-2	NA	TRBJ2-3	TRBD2	TGTGCCAGCAGCTCGCTCCTGACTAGCGGGGACACAGATACGCAGTATTTT	CASSSLLTSGDTDTQYF
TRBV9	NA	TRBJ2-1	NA	TGTGCCAGCAGCGTGGGGCTAGCGCTTCCGGCGAATGAGCAGTTCTTC	CASSVGLALPANEQFF
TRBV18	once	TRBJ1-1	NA	TGTGCCAGCTCCCTGGGGGGGAACACTGAAGCTTTCTTT	CASSLGGNTEAFF
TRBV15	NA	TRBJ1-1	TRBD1	TGTGCCACCAGCGGGGGACAGCGTGAAGCTTTCTTT	CATSGGQREAFF
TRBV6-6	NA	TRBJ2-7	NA	TGTGCCAGCAGTTACCAGGAGGGCGCCTACGAGCAGTACTTC	CASSYQEGAYEQYF
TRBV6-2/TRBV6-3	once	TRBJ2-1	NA	TGTGCCAGCAGTTCCATCCCCCACCAGTTCTACAATGAGCAGTTCTTC	CASSSIPHQFYNEQFF
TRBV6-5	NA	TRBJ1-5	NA	TGTGCCACCGGGGGGCAGGCGACTAATCAGCCCCAGCATTTT	CATGGQATNQPQHF
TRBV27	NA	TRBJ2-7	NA	TGTGCCAGCAGTCGGGACAACGAGCAGTACTTC	CASSRDNEQYF
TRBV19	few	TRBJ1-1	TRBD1	TGTGCCAGTAGTATTGGGACAGCTGAAGCTTTCTTT	CASSIGTAEAFF
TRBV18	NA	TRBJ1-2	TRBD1	TGTGCCAGCTCACCCGGGACAGCTTATGGCTACACCTTC	CASSPGTAYGYTF
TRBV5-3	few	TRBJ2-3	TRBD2	TGTGCCAGAAGCTCCCCGGGACTAGCGGGGAGGGGCACAGATACGCAGTATTTT	CARSSPGLAGRGTDTQYF
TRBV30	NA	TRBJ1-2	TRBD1	TGTGCCTGGGAGACAGGGGGCGGCTACACCTTC	CAWETGGGYTF
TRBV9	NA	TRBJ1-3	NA	TGTGCCAGCAGCGTACTGGCAGATACTGGAAACACCATATATTTT	CASSVLADTGNTIYF
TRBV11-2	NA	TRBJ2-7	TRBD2	TGTGCCAGCAGCCCCCAGGGACTAGCGTTCTACGAGCAGTACTTC	CASSPQGLAFYEQYF
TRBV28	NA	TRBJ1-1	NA	TGTGCCAGCGGGGCCCTACGGAAAGCTTTCTTT	CASGALRKAFF
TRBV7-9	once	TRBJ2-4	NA	TGTGCCAGTTGTCGAGTGGGGGACAATAGAAACATTCAGTACTTC	CASCRVGDNRNIQYF
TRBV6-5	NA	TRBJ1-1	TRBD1	TGTGCCAGCAGTCGACAGGGGGCAACTGAAGCTTTCTTT	CASSRQGATEAFF
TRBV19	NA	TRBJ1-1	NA	TGTGCCAGTAGTATAGGGACAGACCACACTGAAGCTTTCTTT	CASSIGTDHTEAFF
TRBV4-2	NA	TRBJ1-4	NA	TGTGCCAGCAGCCAAGTCCCAGGGATGCTAAATGAAAAACTGTTTTTT	CASSQVPGMLNEKLFF
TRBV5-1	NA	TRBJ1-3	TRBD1	TGCGCCAGCAGCTTCGGACAGGCCCGACTCTCTGGAAACACCATATATTTT	CASSFGQARLSGNTIYF
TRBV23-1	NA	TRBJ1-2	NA	TGCGCCAGCCGGCGGGGGGGCGACGGCTACACCTTC	CASRRGGDGYTF
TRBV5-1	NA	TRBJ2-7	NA	TGCGCCAGCAGCTTGGTACAGGGAAACCTTTACGAGCAGTACTTC	CASSLVQGNLYEQYF
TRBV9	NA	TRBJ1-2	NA	TGTGCCAGCAGCCCACCACAGGGCCGAGGCTACACCTTC	CASSPPQGRGYTF
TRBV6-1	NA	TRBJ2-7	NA	TGTGCCAGCAGTGAGGAAACAGGGTCCTCTGGGGAGCAGTACTTC	CASSEETGSSGEQYF
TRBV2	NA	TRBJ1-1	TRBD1	TGTGCCAGCAGTGGACAGGGCGGGAACACTGAAGCTTTCTTT	CASSGQGGNTEAFF
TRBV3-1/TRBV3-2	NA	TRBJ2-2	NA	TGTGCCAGCAGCAAACAGGAAGTAAACGGGGAGCTGTTTTTT	CASSKQEVNGELFF